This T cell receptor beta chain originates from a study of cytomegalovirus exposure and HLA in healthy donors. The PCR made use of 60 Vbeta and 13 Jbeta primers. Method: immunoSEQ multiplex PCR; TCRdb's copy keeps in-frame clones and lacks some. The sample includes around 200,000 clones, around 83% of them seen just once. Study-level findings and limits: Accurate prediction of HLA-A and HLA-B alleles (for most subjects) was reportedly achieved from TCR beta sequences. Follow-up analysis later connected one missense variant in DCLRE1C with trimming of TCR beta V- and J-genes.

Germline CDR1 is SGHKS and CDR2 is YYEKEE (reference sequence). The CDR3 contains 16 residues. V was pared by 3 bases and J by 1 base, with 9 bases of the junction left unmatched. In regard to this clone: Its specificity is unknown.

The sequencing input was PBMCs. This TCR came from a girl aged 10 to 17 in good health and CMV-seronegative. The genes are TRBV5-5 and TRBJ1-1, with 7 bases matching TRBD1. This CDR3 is CASSSTTGVGNTEAFF. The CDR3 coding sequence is TGTGCCAGCAGCTCCACAACAGGGGTTGGGAACACTGAAGCTTTCTTT.